Listed here is a single T cell receptor (beta chain). As handled by the study authors: Quantification of nucleated cells was approximated via reference gene primer amplification. TCRdb keeps only in-frame clones here, not all; method: immunoSEQ multiplex PCR. D and trimming were read from the DNA, whereas the V and J calls and clone size are those reported in that table. The sample yields 150,000 to 200,000 clones, around nine tenths seen once. The sample is drawn from a study of blood T cell repertoires in COVID-19. This CDR3 is 12 amino acids long. The V and J ends lost 7 bases and 7 bases respectively, with 10 bases between them. Germline CDR1 and CDR2: SNHLY and FYNNEI.

The sequence was collected from a human donor in a cohort sampled during active COVID-19. The sequencing sample was made of peripheral blood. The chain has TRBV2 and TRBJ1-4, with unresolved D. Here the CDR3 reads CASTAGTEKLFF. The CDR3 DNA follows: TGTGCCAGCACGGCAGGAACTGAAAAACTGTTTTTT.